A single sample gave rise to the 10 T cell receptor beta chains below, sequenced in a study of siplizumab effects on memory and regulatory T cells. Assay: immunoSEQ multiplex PCR; the TCRdb copy retains only in-frame clones and omits some. This table holds about 120,000 clones, about 94% found once. The sequenced material came from non-Treg CD4+ T cells sorted from blood. The source is a human donor in good health.

J is TRBJ2-1 and V is TRBV5-4; possibly TRBD2 for D (6 bases). CDR1 SGHNT and CDR2 YYREEE come from the germline V gene (reference sequence). The germline V and J ends were trimmed by 0 bases and 1 base, with 17 bases remaining between them. The CDR3 extends over 18 amino acids. CDR3 in DNA: TGTGCCAGCAGCTTGGGGGGTAGTGGGAGGTGGTCCTACAATGAGCAGTTCTTC. It encodes CASSLGGSGRWSYNEQFF.

The gene calls are TRBV7-9 and TRBJ2-7, with 7 positions matching TRBD2. Unmatched junction bases numbered 5, after V lost 0 bases and J lost 0 bases. CDR3 length: 16 residues. Per germline, CDR1 SEHNR and CDR2 FQNEAQ (reference sequence). Here the CDR3 reads CASSLAAGGSSYEQYF. CDR3 nucleotide sequence: TGTGCCAGCAGCTTAGCCGCCGGGGGGAGCTCCTACGAGCAGTACTTC.

CDR3 in DNA: TGTGCCAGCAGCTCACTAGCGGGGGCCTTCAATGAGCAGTTCTTC. Its protein is CASSSLAGAFNEQFF. The gene calls are TRBV11-2 and TRBJ2-1, with 11 bases aligning to TRBD2. V was pared by 4 bases and J by 6 bases, with 5 bases of the junction left unmatched. Per germline, CDR1 SGHAT and CDR2 FQNNGV. This CDR3 comprises 15 residues.

Details on this clone: Other DNA sequences in the sample encode the same CDR3. This sequence joins TRBV7-9 and TRBJ2-2, with 9 bases lining up with TRBD1. CDR1 is SEHNR, CDR2 FQNEAQ, per germline (reference sequence). Unmatched junction bases numbered 5, after V lost 0 bases and J lost 6 bases. The CDR3 sequence is 16 residues long. The CDR3 nucleotides are TGTGCCAGCAGCTTAGCGCTGACAGGGGGTGCCGGGGAGCTGTTTTTT. Translation: CASSLALTGGAGELFF.

The gene calls are TRBV28 and TRBJ2-3, with D perhaps matching TRBD1 (5 bases). The CDR3 is 12 amino acids. Germline loops: CDR1 MDHEN, CDR2 SYDVKM. Trimming took off 5 bases at V and 6 bases at J, with 9 bases between the two ends. The CDR3: CASSAGPDTQYF. The CDR3 DNA reads TGTGCCAGCAGTGCAGGGCCGGATACGCAGTATTTT. Supplemented by reference TRBV28 and TRBJ2-3, the full variable domain reads DVKVTQSSRYLVKRTGEKVFLECVQDMDHENMFWYRQDPGLGLRLIYFSYDVKMKEKGDIPEGYSVSREKKERFSLILESASTNQTSMYLCASSAGPDTQYFGPGTRLTVL.

The chain carries TRBV9 and TRBJ1-6, with unresolved D. The V and J ends lost 2 bases and 0 bases respectively, with 9 bases between them. This CDR3 is built from 16 residues. Germline V CDR1 and CDR2: SGDLS, YYNGEE. CDR3 residues: CASSVTWSSYNSPLHF. The CDR3 nucleotides are TGTGCCAGCAGCGTGACGTGGAGCTCCTATAATTCACCCCTCCACTTT.

J is TRBJ2-3 and V is TRBV2, with D possibly matching TRBD2 (6 bases). Germline-derived CDR1 and CDR2 are SNHLY and FYNNEI. Trimming took off 5 bases at V and 2 bases at J, with 8 bases between the two ends. This CDR3 is 13 amino acids long. The DNA of the CDR3 is TGTGCCAGCAGTCGGGACTTCACAGATACGCAGTATTTT. Amino acid sequence: CASSRDFTDTQYF.

V is TRBV28 and J is TRBJ2-7; D ambiguous. The germline V gene encodes CDR1 MDHEN and CDR2 SYDVKM. There are 14 residues in the CDR3. Trimming cost V 6 bases and J 4 bases, with 16 bases left between them. CDR3 residues: CASRLTHSLYEQYF. DNA of the CDR3: TGTGCCAGCAGGCTAACCCACAGCCTATACGAGCAGTACTTC.

The chain uses TRBV11-2 and TRBJ2-5; D not resolved. CDR3 length: 15 residues. CDR1 and CDR2 from the germline V gene are SGHAT and FQNNGV. V was trimmed by 5 bases and J by 5 bases, leaving 18 bases between them. CDR3 in DNA: TGTGCCAGCAGCCCCCAGCCTAATATGGGTGAGACCCAGTACTTC. Its protein product is CASSPQPNMGETQYF.

The chain recombines TRBV2 with TRBJ1-4, with a possible D match to TRBD1 (5 bases). V dropped 4 bases and J dropped 10 bases, with 16 bases sitting between them. From germline, CDR1 is SNHLY and CDR2 FYNNEI. This CDR3 spans 14 amino acids. DNA for the CDR3: TGTGCCAGCAGTGGTCAGGGCTACCCCTCAAAACTGTTTTTT. Translation: CASSGQGYPSKLFF.